The 21 T cell receptor beta chains listed next were all sequenced from one sample in a study of T cell responses to AZD1222 COVID-19 vaccine. TCRdb's table, derived via immunoSEQ multiplex PCR, lists solely in-frame clones and lacks some. The sample holds 86,000 or so clones; under 95% are singletons and the top ten take 4.5%. The sample consisted of peripheral blood, taken on day 0 of MenACWY control vaccination. Every receptor here comes from an adult in good health.

J is TRBJ2-7 and V is TRBV21-1; the D call in the table, TRBD2, was not verified against the DNA. TRBV21-1 is marked as a pseudogene. This CDR3 is built from 17 residues. Here the CDR3 reads CASSQNNAGRSSYEQYF. CDR3 coding DNA: TGTGCCAGCAGTCAAAACAACGCGGGCCGTAGCTCCTACGAGCAGTACTTC.

This chain uses TRBV5-1 with TRBJ2-4, with D perhaps matching TRBD1 (5 bases). In germline, CDR1 is SGHRS, CDR2 YFSETQ. Trimming cost V 0 bases and J 6 bases, with 16 bases left between them. The CDR3 runs to 16 residues. The CDR3 sequence is CASSLALAGQGNIQYF. CDR3 DNA sequence: TGCGCCAGCAGCTTGGCCTTGGCTGGGCAGGGAAACATTCAGTACTTC.

The chain joins TRBV6-5 to TRBJ1-1, with D hard to call. Looked up from germline, CDR1 is MNHEY and CDR2 is SVGAGI. CDR3 size: 16 residues. Between the trimmed V and J ends, which lost 2 bases and 4 bases, there was a span of 17 bases. CDR3 loop: CASSYPGQRDVTEAFF. CDR3 sequence (DNA): TGTGCCAGCAGTTACCCTGGTCAAAGAGATGTCACTGAAGCTTTCTTT.

V and J are TRBV28 and TRBJ1-6; possibly TRBD1 for D (5 bases). Germline assignment: CDR1 MDHEN and CDR2 SYDVKM. Trimming took 8 bases from V and 6 from J, leaving 17 bases between them. The CDR3 consists of 15 residues. CDR3 nucleotide sequence: TGTGCCAGCTGCTCATCCGGGACGGGTAATTCACCCCTCCACTTT. Encoded protein: CASCSSGTGNSPLHF.

Details on this clone: The junction and the germline gene differ at one end; a read error may be behind it. V and J are TRBV19 and TRBJ1-1, with D possibly matching TRBD1 (5 bases). Germline CDR1 reads LNHDA; CDR2 reads SQIVND (reference sequence). The CDR3 totals 13 residues. CDR3 sequence (DNA): TGTGCCAGTAGTAGAGACAGAACGATGGGACCCATTTTT. This translates into CASSRDRTMGPIF.

This clone has only one observation. The rearrangement links TRBV6-4 to TRBJ2-1; 12 nucleotides align to TRBD2. V shed 5 bases, J shed 7 bases, and the junction held 6 bases outside the gene matches. There are 15 residues in the CDR3. Per the germline V gene, CDR1 is MRHNA and CDR2 is SNTAGT. CDR3 in DNA: TGTGCCAGCAGTCTTCTAGCGGGAGGGATTAATGAGCAGTTCTTC. It is translated as CASSLLAGGINEQFF.

The V and J genes are TRBV19 and TRBJ2-2; D is possibly TRBD2 (5 bases). V was trimmed by 5 bases and J by 2 bases, leaving 15 bases between them. This CDR3 has 16 residues. Germline CDR1 reads LNHDA; CDR2 reads SQIVND (reference sequence). The CDR3, as DNA: TGTGCCAGTAGTGGAGTAGAGGGCAGAAACACCGGGGAGCTGTTTTTT. This translates into CASSGVEGRNTGELFF.

The rearrangement uses TRBV6-5 and TRBJ2-2; a weak D match, TRBD1 (6 bases). The ends were cut back, 6 bases at V and 8 bases at J, with 16 bases in the middle. Looked up from germline, CDR1 is MNHEY and CDR2 is SVGAGI. The CDR3 loop spans 14 amino acids. The CDR3 reads CASSPTGTSGELFF. The CDR3, as DNA: TGTGCCAGCAGCCCCACAGGGACGTCAGGGGAGCTGTTTTTT.

V usage is TRBV15 and J usage is TRBJ1-3; unclear D gene. Germline values: CDR1 LNHNV, CDR2 YYDKDF (reference sequence). The CDR3 is 13 amino acids. With 6 bases removed from V and 0 bases from J, the gap between germline ends came to 6 bases. CDR3 DNA sequence: TGTGCCACCAGGGACGCCTCTGGAAACACCATATATTTT. Protein: CATRDASGNTIYF.

This sequence joins TRBV4-1 and TRBJ2-1; D is unresolved. The germline gives CDR1 MGHRA, CDR2 YSYEKL. V lost 2 bases and J 6 bases, leaving 11 bases between the germline ends. This CDR3 region has 14 residues. CDR3 nucleotide sequence: TGCGCCAGCAGCCAACCTCTTGTCTCCAATGAGCAGTTCTTC. Its translation: CASSQPLVSNEQFF.

The genes are TRBV20-1 and TRBJ2-1, with D hard to call. CDR1 and CDR2 from the germline V gene are DFQATT and SNEGSKA (reference sequence). The CDR3 runs 13 residues. Deletions cut 3 bases from V and 6 bases from J, with 12 bases between. This CDR3 reads CSASIPGSNEQFF. The CDR3 coding sequence is TGCAGTGCTAGTATCCCAGGCTCCAATGAGCAGTTCTTC.

The chain links TRBV27 to TRBJ1-6; D gene unclear. Trimming took 8 bases from V and 13 from J, leaving 18 bases between them. The CDR3 length is 13 residues. Per germline, CDR1 MNHEY and CDR2 SMNVEV (reference sequence). DNA for the CDR3: TGTGCCAGCGGGCAACGGTTGCCTGGCCCCCTCCACTTT. Translated: CASGQRLPGPLHF.

This sequence joins TRBV3-1 (or the pseudogene TRBV3-2) and TRBJ2-7; 7 bases are a match to TRBD2. The germline CDR1 and CDR2 sequences are LGHDT and YNNKEL (reference sequence). The CDR3 runs to 15 residues. The trim removed 4 bases at V and 0 bases at J, leaving 6 bases unmatched. CDR3 nucleotides: TGTGCCAGCAGCCCCGAGGGCGGGAGCTCCTACGAGCAGTACTTC. Amino acid sequence: CASSPEGGSSYEQYF.

V is TRBV5-4 and J is TRBJ2-7; no definite D call. This CDR3 region has 14 residues. Germline V gene data show CDR1 as SGHNT and CDR2 as YYREEE (reference sequence). Trimming left V 4 bases short and J 6 bases short, with 17 bases between. For the CDR3, the DNA is TGTGCCAGCAGCCCGACGGCCACCTGGAGCGAGCAGTACTTC. It is translated as CASSPTATWSEQYF.

The gene calls are TRBV5-6 and TRBJ1-4, with 8 bases fitting TRBD1. Germline V gene lookup returns CDR1 SGHDT and CDR2 YYEEEE. The CDR3 covers 16 residues. V gave up 4 bases and J gave up 0 bases; unmatched junction bases: 5. Written as DNA, the CDR3 is TGTGCCAGCAGCCCTAAGGACAGGGCAACTAATGAAAAACTGTTTTTT. Translation gives CASSPKDRATNEKLFF.

The chain carries TRBV12-5 and TRBJ2-3, with D hard to call. This CDR3 has 15 amino acids. V lost 1 base, J lost 1 base, and 9 bases lay in between. Germline loops: CDR1 LGHNT, CDR2 FRNRAP. The CDR3 loop reads CASGLEARGTDTQYF. In nucleotides, the CDR3 is TGTGCTAGTGGTTTGGAGGCTAGGGGCACAGATACGCAGTATTTT.

The rearrangement joins TRBV18 to TRBJ1-1; D gene ambiguous. V was shortened by 3 bases and J by 0 bases, with 8 bases between the two germline ends. CDR3 length: 14 amino acids. Per germline, CDR1 KGHSH and CDR2 LQKENI. In nucleotides, the CDR3 is TGTGCCAGCTCACCCAGGAGCATGAACACTGAAGCTTTCTTT. Protein: CASSPRSMNTEAFF. Combining the CDR3 with reference TRBV18 and TRBJ1-1 gives the whole variable domain NAGVMQNPRHLVRRRGQEARLRCSPMKGHSHVYWYRQLPEEGLKFMVYLQKENIIDESGMPKERFSAEFPKEGPSILRIQQVVRGDSAAYFCASSPRSMNTEAFFGQGTRLTVV.

This clone was recorded only once. The chain has TRBV18 and TRBJ1-5; a weak D match, TRBD1 (5 bases). CDR3 length: 15 residues. Per the germline V gene, CDR1 is KGHSH and CDR2 is LQKENI. V lost 3 bases to trimming and J lost 5 bases, with 14 bases between them. This CDR3 reads CASSPPGGRDQPQHF. The CDR3 bases are TGTGCCAGCTCACCGCCCGGGGGACGAGATCAGCCCCAGCATTTT.

The V gene is TRBV12-3 or TRBV12-4, the J gene TRBJ1-5; D not certain. This CDR3 has 12 amino acids. Deletions cut 8 bases from V and 2 bases from J, with 7 bases between. The CDR3 coding sequence is TGTGCCAGCGGTTCGGGCAATCAGCCCCAGCATTTT. Translation gives CASGSGNQPQHF.

The rearrangement links TRBV6-2 or TRBV6-3 to TRBJ2-5; unclear D gene. Germline lookup yields CDR1 MNHEY and CDR2 SVGEGT. The V end lost 2 bases, the J end lost 2 bases, and 9 bases lay between the germline ends. The CDR3 spans 14 residues. CDR3 sequence (DNA): TGTGCCAGCAGTTACCCGGGTTCACAAGAGACCCAGTACTTC. As protein: CASSYPGSQETQYF.

V is TRBV7-9 and J is TRBJ2-5; 13 bases map to TRBD2. Germline V gene sequence: CDR1 SEHNR, CDR2 FQNEAQ (reference sequence). CDR3 size: 17 residues. Trimming cost V 1 base and J 2 bases; bases outside gene matches: 4. CDR3 region: CASSLGGTSGKQETQYF. The DNA of the CDR3 is TGTGCCAGCAGCTTAGGGGGGACTAGCGGGAAGCAAGAGACCCAGTACTTC.